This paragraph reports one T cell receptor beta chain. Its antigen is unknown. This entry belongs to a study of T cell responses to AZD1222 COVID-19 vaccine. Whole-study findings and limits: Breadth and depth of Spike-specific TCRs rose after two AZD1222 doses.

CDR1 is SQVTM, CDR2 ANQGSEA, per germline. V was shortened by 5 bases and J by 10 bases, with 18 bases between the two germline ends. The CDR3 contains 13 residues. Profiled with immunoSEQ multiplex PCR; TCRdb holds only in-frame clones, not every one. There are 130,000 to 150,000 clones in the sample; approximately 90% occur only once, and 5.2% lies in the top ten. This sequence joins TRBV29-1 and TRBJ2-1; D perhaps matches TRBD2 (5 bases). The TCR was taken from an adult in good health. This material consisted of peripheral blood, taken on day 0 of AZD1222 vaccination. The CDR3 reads CSVPNHVGGEQFF. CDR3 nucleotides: TGCAGCGTTCCTAACCACGTCGGAGGCGAGCAGTTCTTC.